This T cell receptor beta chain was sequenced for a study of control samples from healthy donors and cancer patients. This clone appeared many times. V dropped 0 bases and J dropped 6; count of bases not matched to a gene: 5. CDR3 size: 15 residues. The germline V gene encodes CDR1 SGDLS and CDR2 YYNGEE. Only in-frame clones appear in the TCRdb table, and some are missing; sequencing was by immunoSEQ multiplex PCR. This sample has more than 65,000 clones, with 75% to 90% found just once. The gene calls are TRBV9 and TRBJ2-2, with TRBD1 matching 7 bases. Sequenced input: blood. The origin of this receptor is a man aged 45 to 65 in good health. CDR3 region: CASSVADRVPGELFF. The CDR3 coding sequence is TGTGCCAGCAGCGTAGCCGACAGGGTACCCGGGGAGCTGTTTTTT.